This paragraph covers one TCR beta chain sequence. Its specificity is unknown. Looked up from germline, CDR1 is SGHDN and CDR2 is FVKESK. V shed 4 bases and J shed 6 bases, with 9 bases lying between them. The CDR3 sequence is 12 residues long. These data are taken from a study of beta chain features in type 1 diabetes. The study, taken as a whole, reports: PCR might preferentially amplify shorter templates, equally in patients and controls. Insertions at VDJ junctions were less frequent in type 1 diabetes patients. These patients also deleted more nucleotides at the same junctions.

The study reverse transcribed the entire isolated RNA, so it sequenced expressed TCRB transcripts. The protocol was immunoSEQ multiplex PCR, while the TCRdb copy is restricted to in-frame clones and leaves out a portion. The repertoire includes a few hundred thousand clones, approximately 14% of them detected once, and about 0.034% sits in the top ten. The rearrangement joins TRBV14 to TRBJ1-2; no firm D call. This clonotype was obtained from a man aged 25 to 40 in good health. The sequenced sample was naive CD4+ T cells from blood. The CDR3 DNA sequence: TGTGCCAGCAGCCCGAACAGAGATGGCTACACCTTC. Translating it yields CASSPNRDGYTF.